The 30 T cell receptor beta chains below were found in one sample sequenced in a study of monozygotic twins with inflammatory bowel disease. TCRdb reprocessed the 5' RACE reads and keeps a single row for each CDR3 protein, giving no DNA. The sample totals about 380,000 distinct CDR3 sequences. Sequencing used blood. Receptors originate from a human donor with ulcerative colitis or Crohn's disease, or a healthy co-twin of an affected twin (not recorded which).

CDR3: CASSRTGQGSFPDTQYF. V gene TRBV6-1 combines with J gene TRBJ2-3; no DNA is available, so the TRBD1 call from TCRdb remains unchecked. This CDR3 contains 17 residues. Germline-derived CDR1 and CDR2 are MNHNS and SASEGT.

The V call is TRBV7-2, the J call TRBJ2-3; TCRdb's D call, TRBD2, is unchecked because there is no DNA. CDR1 SGHTA and CDR2 FQGNSA come from the germline V gene. This CDR3 is built from 15 residues. The CDR3 here is CASRTGTSGVDTQYF.

The chain has TRBV19 and TRBJ1-5; TCRdb's D gene call, TRBD1, goes unchecked for lack of DNA. Germline loops: CDR1 LNHDA, CDR2 SQIVND (reference sequence). The length of the CDR3 is 15 residues. Here the CDR3 reads CASSIGTGVWQPQHF.

CDR3 sequence reads: CASSFSRTGYEQYF. V is TRBV28 and J is TRBJ2-7. Germline values: CDR1 MDHEN, CDR2 SYDVKM. The CDR3 consists of 14 residues.

The V and J genes are TRBV5-1 and TRBJ1-1; the D call from TCRdb, TRBD1, cannot be confirmed without DNA. This CDR3 region has 14 residues. Germline CDR1 SGHRS, CDR2 YFSETQ. Here the CDR3 reads CASSLRGGKAEAFF.

The chain is built from TRBV10-2 and TRBJ2-5; no DNA is available, so the TRBD1 call from TCRdb remains unchecked. Germline loops: CDR1 WSHSY, CDR2 SAAADI. The CDR3 totals 15 residues. The CDR3 loop reads CASIGSGPLQETQYF.

This rearrangement joins TRBV5-1 to TRBJ2-1; TCRdb reports TRBD2, a call that lacks DNA to check it against. The CDR3 totals 15 residues. CDR1 SGHRS and CDR2 YFSETQ come from the germline V gene. The CDR3 loop is CASSFSGEVYNEQFF.

The chain uses TRBV20-1 and TRBJ2-7; without DNA, the TCRdb call of TRBD2 cannot be checked. The CDR3 is 18 residues long. Germline CDR1 DFQATT, CDR2 SNEGSKA (reference sequence). The CDR3 region is CSASSTGTSGGRYYEQYF.

The chain is built from TRBV18 and TRBJ2-1; the D gene TCRdb calls, TRBD1, cannot be checked with no DNA. CDR1 KGHSH and CDR2 LQKENI come from the germline V gene. The CDR3 spans 15 residues. The CDR3: CASSAKQGDYNEQFF.

The chain employs TRBV18 and TRBJ2-7. CDR1 is KGHSH, CDR2 LQKENI, per germline. The length of the CDR3 is 14 residues. The CDR3 region is CASSPSQLAYEQYF.

The chain has TRBV5-1 and TRBJ2-7; the TRBD1 assignment by TCRdb is unverifiable without DNA. CDR3 length: 14 amino acids. Looked up from germline, CDR1 is SGHRS and CDR2 is YFSETQ. CDR3 amino acids: CASSLRTGGYEQYF.

The chain is built from TRBV7-2 and TRBJ2-4; the D call of TRBD1 rests on TCRdb alone, since no DNA is present to check it. Germline loops: CDR1 SGHTA, CDR2 FQGNSA. The CDR3 totals 16 residues. CDR3: CASSPARTGSENIQYF.

The chain combines TRBV4-2 with TRBJ2-7; with no DNA, the TCRdb D assignment of TRBD1 cannot be verified. CDR3 size: 21 residues. CDR1 and CDR2 (germline): LGHNA, YNFKEQ. CDR3 sequence: CASSHEAGAANYPPHTYEQYF.

The V call is TRBV5-1, the J call TRBJ2-7; without DNA, the TCRdb call of TRBD2 cannot be checked. The CDR3 consists of 15 residues. Per the germline V gene, CDR1 is SGHRS and CDR2 is YFSETQ. CDR3 loop: CASSLGGTSPYEQYF.

CDR3 amino acids: CATTGQGGDRYGYTF. The chain couples TRBV24-1 to TRBJ1-2; checking the TCRdb D call of TRBD1 is not possible without DNA. The CDR3 length is 15 residues. Germline CDR1 and CDR2: KGHDR and SFDVKD.

This chain connects TRBV5-1 to TRBJ1-2; as DNA is missing, the TRBD1 call by TCRdb cannot be tested. CDR3 length equals 14 residues. The germline gives CDR1 SGHRS, CDR2 YFSETQ. The CDR3 sequence is CASSFSGGDYGYTF.

The V gene is TRBV5-1, the J gene TRBJ2-2; TCRdb designates TRBD1, a call that cannot be tested without DNA. CDR1 and CDR2 from the germline V gene are SGHRS and YFSETQ. This CDR3 comprises 13 residues. This CDR3 is CASRDRETGELFF.

This chain joins TRBV20-1 and TRBJ2-7; the D call from TCRdb, TRBD1, cannot be confirmed without DNA. The germline V gene has CDR1 DFQATT and CDR2 SNEGSKA (reference sequence). CDR3 length equals 15 residues. The CDR3 spells CSAISGTGMAYEQYF.

The genes are TRBV18 and TRBJ2-7. Per germline, CDR1 KGHSH and CDR2 LQKENI. CDR3 length: 16 amino acids. Here the CDR3 reads CASSPPRGRNGYEQYF.

The chain carries TRBV7-2 and TRBJ2-2. Per the germline V gene, CDR1 is SGHTA and CDR2 is FQGNSA. The length of the CDR3 is 13 residues. CDR3 in amino acids: CASSLRFTGELFF.

V gene TRBV4-1 combines with J gene TRBJ2-5; TCRdb's D call of TRBD2 is untestable without DNA. This CDR3 is built from 16 residues. Germline V gene data show CDR1 as MGHRA and CDR2 as YSYEKL. This CDR3 is CASSLTSGGLVETQYF.

This sequence joins TRBV29-1 and TRBJ1-2; without DNA, the TCRdb call of TRBD1 cannot be checked. Germline V lookup: CDR1 SQVTM, CDR2 ANQGSEA. This CDR3 is 13 amino acids long. This chain's CDR3 is CSAPGTANYGYTF.

V is TRBV7-9 and J is TRBJ2-1; TCRdb gives TRBD2 as the D gene, but with no DNA this cannot be confirmed. Germline lookup yields CDR1 SEHNR and CDR2 FQNEAQ (reference sequence). The CDR3 sequence is 17 residues long. CDR3 protein: CASSSRLAGGGYNEQFF.

The V and J genes are TRBV27 and TRBJ1-6. Per the germline V gene, CDR1 is MNHEY and CDR2 is SMNVEV (reference sequence). This CDR3 region has 16 residues. The CDR3: CASSLSFRSGYSPLHF.

V gene TRBV19 combines with J gene TRBJ1-1; checking the TCRdb D call of TRBD1 is not possible without DNA. Germline assignment: CDR1 LNHDA and CDR2 SQIVND (reference sequence). This CDR3 is built from 12 residues. This chain's CDR3 is CASHRGGTEAFF.

The chain recombines TRBV9 with TRBJ2-3; TCRdb designates TRBD2, a call that cannot be tested without DNA. The germline V gene has CDR1 SGDLS and CDR2 YYNGEE. This CDR3 has 16 amino acids. This CDR3 reads CASSVTSGGSTDTQYF.

The J gene is TRBJ2-7, the V gene TRBV29-1; with no DNA, the TCRdb D assignment of TRBD1 cannot be verified. The CDR3 consists of 15 residues. CDR1 and CDR2 (germline): SQVTM, ANQGSEA. CDR3 loop: CSVEGGQPVSYEQYF.

The chain joins TRBV7-3 to TRBJ2-2; the D gene TCRdb calls, TRBD2, cannot be checked with no DNA. Germline values: CDR1 SGHTA, CDR2 FQGTGA. The CDR3 is made up of 17 amino acids. This CDR3 reads CASSLIGGTSNTGELFF.

The chain's CDR3 is CASSLLEFSSGANVLTF. The chain links TRBV12-3 or TRBV12-4 to TRBJ2-6. This CDR3 has 17 residues.

The rearrangement uses TRBV6-5 and TRBJ2-7; there is no DNA to check the TCRdb D call of TRBD1. Per germline, CDR1 MNHEY and CDR2 SVGAGI. This CDR3 is built from 15 residues. CDR3 amino acids: CASSYSSGGVYEQYF.